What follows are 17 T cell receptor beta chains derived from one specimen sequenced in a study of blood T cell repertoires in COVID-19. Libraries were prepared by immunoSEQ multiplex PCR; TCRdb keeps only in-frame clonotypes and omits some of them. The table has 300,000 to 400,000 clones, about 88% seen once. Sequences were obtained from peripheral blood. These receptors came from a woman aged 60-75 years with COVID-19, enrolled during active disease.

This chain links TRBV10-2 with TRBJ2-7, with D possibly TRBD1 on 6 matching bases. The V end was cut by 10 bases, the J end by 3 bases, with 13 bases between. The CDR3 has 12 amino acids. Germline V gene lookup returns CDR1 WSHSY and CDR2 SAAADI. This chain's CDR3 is CATQGGRYEQYF. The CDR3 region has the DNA TGCGCCACACAAGGGGGACGCTACGAGCAGTACTTC.

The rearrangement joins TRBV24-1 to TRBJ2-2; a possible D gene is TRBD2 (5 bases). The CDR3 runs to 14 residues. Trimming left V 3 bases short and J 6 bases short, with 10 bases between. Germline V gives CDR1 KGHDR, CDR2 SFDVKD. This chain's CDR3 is CATSDAGVAGELFF. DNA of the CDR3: TGTGCCACCAGTGATGCCGGGGTCGCCGGGGAGCTGTTTTTT.

This CDR3 is CASSQPRTGRGQPQHF. The CDR3 bases are TGCGCCAGCAGCCAACCCCGGACAGGGAGGGGTCAGCCCCAGCATTTT. The chain carries TRBV4-1 and TRBJ1-5, with 8 bases fitting TRBD1. This CDR3 has 16 amino acids. J gave up 6 bases and V 2 bases, and 9 bases lay outside the gene matches. Germline loops: CDR1 MGHRA, CDR2 YSYEKL.

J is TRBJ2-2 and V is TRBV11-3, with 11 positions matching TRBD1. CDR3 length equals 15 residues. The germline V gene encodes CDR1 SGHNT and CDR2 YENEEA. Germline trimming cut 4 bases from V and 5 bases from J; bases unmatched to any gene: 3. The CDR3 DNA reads TGTGCCAGCAGCTGGGACAGGGGGGCAACCGGGGAGCTGTTTTTT. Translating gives CASSWDRGATGELFF.

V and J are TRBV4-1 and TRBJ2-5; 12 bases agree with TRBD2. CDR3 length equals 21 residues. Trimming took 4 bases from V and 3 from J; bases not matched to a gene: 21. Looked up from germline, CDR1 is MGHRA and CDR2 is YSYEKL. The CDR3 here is CASSLGMTSGGASLKEETQYF. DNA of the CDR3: TGCGCCAGCAGCCTAGGGATGACTAGCGGGGGTGCGAGCCTAAAGGAAGAGACCCAGTACTTC.

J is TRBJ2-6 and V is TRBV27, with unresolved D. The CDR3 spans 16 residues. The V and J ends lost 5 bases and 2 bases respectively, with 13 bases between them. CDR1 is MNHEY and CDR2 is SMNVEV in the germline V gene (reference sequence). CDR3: CASSPRTVTGANVLTF. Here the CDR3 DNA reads TGTGCCAGCAGTCCTCGCACAGTGACTGGGGCCAACGTCCTGACTTTC. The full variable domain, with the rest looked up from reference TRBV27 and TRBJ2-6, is EAQVTQNPRYLITVTGKKLTVTCSQNMNHEYMSWYRQDPGLGLRQIYYSMNVEVTDKGDVPEGYKVSRKEKRNFPLILESPSPNQTSLYFCASSPRTVTGANVLTFGAGSRLTVL.

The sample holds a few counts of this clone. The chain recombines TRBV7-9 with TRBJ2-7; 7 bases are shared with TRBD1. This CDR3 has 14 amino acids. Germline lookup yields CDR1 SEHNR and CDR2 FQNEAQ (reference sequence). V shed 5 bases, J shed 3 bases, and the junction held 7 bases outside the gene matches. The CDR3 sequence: CASSKTGSDYEQYF. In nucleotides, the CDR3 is TGTGCCAGCAGCAAGACAGGGTCAGACTACGAGCAGTACTTC.

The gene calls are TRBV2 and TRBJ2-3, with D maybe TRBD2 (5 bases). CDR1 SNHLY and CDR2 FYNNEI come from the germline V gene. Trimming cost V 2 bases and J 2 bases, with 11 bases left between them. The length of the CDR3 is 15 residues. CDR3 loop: CASSERRGATDTQYF. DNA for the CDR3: TGTGCCAGCAGTGAACGTCGGGGAGCCACAGATACGCAGTATTTT.

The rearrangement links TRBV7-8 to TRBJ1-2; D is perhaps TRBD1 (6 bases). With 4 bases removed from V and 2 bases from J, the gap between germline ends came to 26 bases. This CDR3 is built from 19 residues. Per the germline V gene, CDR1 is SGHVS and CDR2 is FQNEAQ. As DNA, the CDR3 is TGTGCCAGCAGCTCTAGAAGGGACTGGGGGGGGCTCGTAAACTATGGCTACACCTTC. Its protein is CASSSRRDWGGLVNYGYTF.

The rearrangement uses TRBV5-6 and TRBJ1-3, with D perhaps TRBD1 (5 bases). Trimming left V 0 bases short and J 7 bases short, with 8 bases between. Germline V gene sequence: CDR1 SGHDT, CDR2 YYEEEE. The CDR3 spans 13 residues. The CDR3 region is CASSLGKGNTIYF. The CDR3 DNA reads TGTGCCAGCAGCTTGGGCAAGGGGAACACCATATATTTT.

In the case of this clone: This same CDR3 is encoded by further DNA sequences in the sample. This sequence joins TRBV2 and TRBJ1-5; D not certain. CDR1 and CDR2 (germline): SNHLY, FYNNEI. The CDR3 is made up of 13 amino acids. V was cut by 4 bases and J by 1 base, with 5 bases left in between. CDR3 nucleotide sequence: TGTGCCAGCAGTGTACAGAGCAATCAGCCCCAGCATTTT. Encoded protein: CASSVQSNQPQHF.

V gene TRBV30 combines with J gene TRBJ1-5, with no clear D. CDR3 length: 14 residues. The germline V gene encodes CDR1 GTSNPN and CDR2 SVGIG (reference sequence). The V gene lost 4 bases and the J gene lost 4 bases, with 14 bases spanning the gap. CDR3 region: CAWNRGGGNQPQHF. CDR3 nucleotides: TGTGCCTGGAACCGGGGAGGTGGGAATCAGCCCCAGCATTTT.

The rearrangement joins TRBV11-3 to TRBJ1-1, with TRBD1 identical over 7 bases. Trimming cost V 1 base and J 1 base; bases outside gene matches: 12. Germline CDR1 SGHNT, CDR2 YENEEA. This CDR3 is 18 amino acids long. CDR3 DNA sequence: TGTGCCAGCAGCTTAGTGGCAGGGGGAGATGTGGCGAACACTGAAGCTTTCTTT. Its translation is CASSLVAGGDVANTEAFF.

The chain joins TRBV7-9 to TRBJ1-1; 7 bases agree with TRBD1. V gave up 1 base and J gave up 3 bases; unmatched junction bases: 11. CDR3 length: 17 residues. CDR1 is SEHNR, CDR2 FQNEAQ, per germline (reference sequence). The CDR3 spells CASSLGVTGARDTEAFF. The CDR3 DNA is TGTGCCAGCAGCTTAGGGGTTACAGGGGCTCGGGACACTGAAGCTTTCTTT.

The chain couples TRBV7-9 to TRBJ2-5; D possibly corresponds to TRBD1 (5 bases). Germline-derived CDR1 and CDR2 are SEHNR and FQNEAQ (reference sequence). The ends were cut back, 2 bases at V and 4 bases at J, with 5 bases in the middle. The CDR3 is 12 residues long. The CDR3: CASSLQGETQYF. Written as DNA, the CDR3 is TGTGCCAGCAGCTTACAGGGAGAGACCCAGTACTTC.

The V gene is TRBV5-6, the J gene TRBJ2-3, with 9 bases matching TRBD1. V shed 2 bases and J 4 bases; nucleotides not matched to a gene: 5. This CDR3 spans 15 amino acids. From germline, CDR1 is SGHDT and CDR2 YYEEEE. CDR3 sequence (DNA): TGTGCCAGCAGCTTCCGGACAGGGGCAGCAGATACGCAGTATTTT. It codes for CASSFRTGAADTQYF.

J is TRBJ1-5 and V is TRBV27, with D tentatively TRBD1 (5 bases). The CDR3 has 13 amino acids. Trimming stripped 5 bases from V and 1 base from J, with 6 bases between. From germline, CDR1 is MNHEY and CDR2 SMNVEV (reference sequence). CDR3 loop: CASSRGSNQPQHF. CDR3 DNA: TGTGCCAGCAGTAGGGGAAGCAATCAGCCCCAGCATTTT.